The 20 T cell receptor beta chains below come from one sample, sequenced in a study of blood T cells in healthy people across ages. The second PCR ran about 6 to 11 cycles with a sample-barcoded 5' primer and J-beta primers. TCRdb re-called the 5' RACE reads with MiXCR, one entry per CDR3 protein. The table records roughly 730,000 distinct CDR3 sequences, approximately 53% of them present only once. The sequencing sample was made of blood. Receptors originate from a man aged 40-49 years in good health.

There are a few counts of this clonotype. This chain uses TRBV7-8 with TRBJ2-7; 7 bases agree with TRBD2. V was clipped by 7 bases and J by 2 bases; unmatched bases: 11. Germline loops: CDR1 SGHVS, CDR2 FQNEAQ. CDR3 length: 15 amino acids. CDR3 nucleotide sequence: TGTGCCAGCACCATAAGGGGCGGGAGTGCCTACGAGCAGTACTTC. Its translation: CASTIRGGSAYEQYF.

This clonotype has a count of ten or more. This chain links TRBV7-2 with TRBJ2-7; D unresolved. The CDR3 has 14 amino acids. Trimming cost V 1 base and J 7 bases, with 14 bases left between them. The germline gives CDR1 SGHTA, CDR2 FQGNSA. This CDR3 reads CASSLVSTSWEQYF. The DNA for the CDR3 is TGTGCCAGCAGCTTAGTTAGCACCTCCTGGGAGCAGTACTTC.

The rearrangement joins TRBV11-3 to TRBJ2-2; D uncertain. The germline V gene encodes CDR1 SGHNT and CDR2 YENEEA. The CDR3 consists of 14 residues. V was shortened by 0 bases and J by 5 bases, with 7 bases between the two germline ends. In nucleotides, the CDR3 is TGTGCCAGCAGCTTAGAAGTCTCTACCGGGGAGCTGTTTTTT. This encodes CASSLEVSTGELFF.

This clonotype was recorded many times. The chain has TRBV12-3 or TRBV12-4 and TRBJ2-5, with D possibly being TRBD2 (5 bases). Trimming took off 2 bases at V and 4 bases at J, with 11 bases between the two ends. This CDR3 is 14 amino acids long. The CDR3 region is CASSLQRRPETQYF. Here the CDR3 DNA reads TGTGCCAGCAGTTTACAGCGGCGCCCAGAGACCCAGTACTTC.

The V gene is TRBV28, the J gene TRBJ2-7, with no clear D. Trimming stripped 3 bases from V and 3 bases from J, with 18 bases between. The germline V gene encodes CDR1 MDHEN and CDR2 SYDVKM. The CDR3 contains 16 residues. CDR3 nucleotide sequence: TGTGCCAGCAGTTTCCTCGGGCTTGGGGTGATCTACGAGCAGTACTTC. Translation gives CASSFLGLGVIYEQYF.

The table lists this clonotype with a few counts. This chain links TRBV20-1 with TRBJ2-5; 8 positions match TRBD1. The closer fit of TRBJ2-7 to the DNA end suggests the J call may be wrong. Germline values: CDR1 DFQATT, CDR2 SNEGSKA (reference sequence). This CDR3 is built from 11 residues. CDR3 nucleotide sequence: TGCAGTGCTGTGGACAGGGACGAGCAGTACTTC. The encoded protein is CSAVDRDEQYF.

The genes are TRBV6-4 and TRBJ2-4; D might be TRBD1 (6 bases). The tail of the sequence fits TRBJ2-7 better, so the J call may be wrong. CDR1 is MRHNA and CDR2 is SNTAGT in the germline V gene. The CDR3 has 13 amino acids. The CDR3 reads CASSDGDTYEQYF. CDR3 nucleotides: TGTGCCAGCAGTGACGGGGACACCTACGAGCAGTACTTC.

About this clonotype: The junction departs from the called germline gene at one end, perhaps through a read error. This chain links TRBV20-1 with TRBJ2-4, with unresolved D. CDR3 length equals 13 residues. In germline, CDR1 is DFQATT, CDR2 SNEGSKA (reference sequence). CDR3 region: CSAHTLAKNIQYF. DNA of the CDR3: TGTAGTGCCCACACACTAGCCAAAAACATTCAGTACTTC.

This chain connects TRBV12-3 or TRBV12-4 to TRBJ2-4; D remains ambiguous. The CDR3 consists of 15 residues. V was clipped by 5 bases and J by 0 bases, with 11 bases between them. CDR3 sequence: CASSELQIAKNIQYF. DNA for the CDR3: TGTGCCAGCAGTGAACTGCAGATAGCCAAAAACATTCAGTACTTC.

This rearrangement joins TRBV27 to TRBJ2-1; 9 nucleotides agree with TRBD1. V lost 5 bases and J lost 5; bases outside the gene matches: 10. The V gene's germline CDR1 is MNHEY and CDR2 SMNVEV (reference sequence). The CDR3 has 16 residues. The CDR3 DNA sequence: TGTGCCAGCAGTACCATGGGACAGGGTTATGACAATGAGCAGTTCTTC. Translated: CASSTMGQGYDNEQFF.

V usage is TRBV19 and J usage is TRBJ2-3; maybe TRBD1 (6 bases). Between the trimmed V and J ends, which lost 1 base and 1 base, there was a span of 6 bases. The CDR3 contains 14 residues. Germline V CDR1 and CDR2: LNHDA, SQIVND (reference sequence). Here the CDR3 DNA reads TGTGCCAGTAGTATAGGACAGGGCACAGATACGCAGTATTTT. Its translation is CASSIGQGTDTQYF.

The chain has TRBV5-1 and TRBJ1-4; D remains unclear. This CDR3 is built from 16 residues. V was cut by 3 bases and J by 0 bases, with 12 bases left in between. Germline CDR1 SGHRS, CDR2 YFSETQ. CDR3 sequence: CASSSREGATNEKLFF. CDR3 nucleotide sequence: TGCGCCAGCAGCTCTCGAGAGGGTGCAACTAATGAAAAACTGTTTTTT.

The chain links TRBV6-1 to TRBJ1-1, with a possible D match to TRBD1 (5 bases). This CDR3 comprises 12 residues. The germline V gene encodes CDR1 MNHNS and CDR2 SASEGT. Between the trimmed V and J ends, which lost 4 bases and 11 bases, there was a span of 14 bases. CDR3 residues: CASSVTGATAFF. As DNA, the CDR3 is TGTGCCAGCAGTGTAACCGGGGCGACGGCTTTCTTT.

This clonotype showed up just once. The chain carries TRBV20-1 and TRBJ2-3, with 9 positions matching TRBD2. This CDR3 region has 15 residues. Germline CDR1 is DFQATT and CDR2 is SNEGSKA (reference sequence). V dropped 4 bases and J dropped 3; count of bases not matched to a gene: 8. The CDR3 DNA follows: TGCAGTGCTAAAAACCCGGGACTAGCAACAGATACGCAGTATTTT. Encoded protein: CSAKNPGLATDTQYF.

The rearrangement links TRBV27 to TRBJ2-1; possible D gene TRBD1, 6 bases. V lost 3 bases and J 5 bases, leaving 14 bases between the germline ends. Per the germline V gene, CDR1 is MNHEY and CDR2 is SMNVEV (reference sequence). CDR3 length: 15 residues. Written as DNA, the CDR3 is TGTGCCAGCAGTTTCGTTTGGGACAAAAACAATGAGCAGTTCTTC. Encoded protein: CASSFVWDKNNEQFF.

The J gene is TRBJ2-1, the V gene TRBV7-2, with 10 bases aligning to TRBD2. Germline V gene sequence: CDR1 SGHTA, CDR2 FQGNSA. J lost 1 base, V lost 2 bases, and 8 bases had no gene match. This CDR3 is built from 18 residues. Here the CDR3 reads CASSLIGETSGSYNEQFF. The DNA of the CDR3 is TGTGCCAGCAGCTTAATTGGCGAGACTAGCGGGTCCTACAATGAGCAGTTCTTC.

The chain couples TRBV5-4 to TRBJ2-4; D assignment may be TRBD1 or TRBD2 (5 bases each). Germline V CDR1 and CDR2: SGHNT, YYREEE (reference sequence). Deletions cut 2 bases from V and 0 bases from J, with 12 bases between. CDR3 length equals 16 residues. CDR3 in amino acids: CASSLPGHEAKNIQYF. CDR3 DNA sequence: TGTGCCAGCAGCTTACCGGGGCATGAAGCCAAAAACATTCAGTACTTC.

V usage is TRBV29-1 and J usage is TRBJ2-5, with TRBD2 as a possible D gene (5 bases). Per germline, CDR1 SQVTM and CDR2 ANQGSEA. The CDR3 runs 13 residues. Trimming pared 4 bases from V and 5 bases from J, leaving 14 bases between. The CDR3 here is CSVGLSGGETQYF. The CDR3 DNA sequence: TGCAGCGTTGGACTAAGCGGCGGCGAGACCCAGTACTTC.

V usage is TRBV5-1 and J usage is TRBJ2-3; 11 nucleotides align to TRBD2. With 4 bases clipped from V and 2 bases from J, the junction kept 3 bases outside the gene matches. Germline V gene lookup returns CDR1 SGHRS and CDR2 YFSETQ. CDR3 length equals 15 residues. In nucleotides, the CDR3 is TGCGCCAGCAGCAGTAGCGGGGGGGCCACAGATACGCAGTATTTT. It is translated as CASSSSGGATDTQYF.

V is TRBV13 and J is TRBJ2-3; possibly TRBD2 for D (6 bases). The V end lost 5 bases, the J end lost 1 base, and 19 bases lay between the germline ends. Germline V gene sequence: CDR1 PRHDT, CDR2 FYEKMQ (reference sequence). The CDR3 is made up of 17 amino acids. The CDR3 protein is CASSQGLSGEGTDTQYF. CDR3 DNA: TGTGCCAGCAGCCAAGGACTCTCTGGGGAGGGCACAGATACGCAGTATTTT.